This T cell receptor beta chain came from a study of Ad26.COV2.S vaccination and SARS-CoV-2 variants. Study in general: Intramuscularly, Ad26.COV2.S was given either once or twice, 56 days apart. Study conclusions and caveats: Spike-specific TCR breadth was greater after Ad26.COV2.S than placebo.

The treatment here: roughly 20 received Ad26.COV2.S at low or high dose, single or two shots; roughly 5 received placebo; per-sample allocation not given. After the first vaccine or placebo injection, samples were drawn on day 63. An adult donor aged 18-55 years was enrolled in Boston. An Ad26 vector expressing Wuhan-strain SARS-CoV-2 spike served as the vaccine. The data were produced by immunoSEQ multiplex PCR, yet TCRdb's version contains in-frame clones alone and is incomplete. The sample comprises roughly 300,000 clones, around 89% of which are singletons, and around 6.1% rests with the top ten. Regarding this clone: Its target is not known.

The sequence was collected from a person between 18 and 59 years old who received the Ad26.COV2.S COVID-19 vaccine or a placebo. Here the sequenced sample was peripheral blood, taken in a trial of Ad26.COV2.S vaccine versus placebo.

The CDR3 region is CASSITGLGTDTQYF. The CDR3 DNA is TGTGCCAGTAGTATTACAGGGTTGGGCACAGATACGCAGTATTTT. This rearrangement joins TRBV19 to TRBJ2-3, with a weak D call TRBD1 (6 bases). Looked up from germline, CDR1 is LNHDA and CDR2 is SQIVND (reference sequence). This CDR3 comprises 15 residues. Trimming took off 3 bases at V and 1 base at J, with 11 bases between the two ends.